The 17 T cell receptor beta chains reported below all come from one sample, sequenced in a study of T cell responses to AZD1222 COVID-19 vaccine. The repertoire was sequenced with immunoSEQ multiplex PCR; TCRdb's copy has only in-frame clones and lacks some. The sample records about 120,000 clones, 88% being singletons. The source was peripheral blood, collected 28 days after the second AZD1222 dose. The receptors come from an adult who received the AZD1222 COVID-19 vaccine.

The chain combines TRBV6-5 with TRBJ1-2; 9 nucleotides align to TRBD1. V was pared by 7 bases and J by 2 bases, with 8 bases of the junction left unmatched. Germline V gene lookup returns CDR1 MNHEY and CDR2 SVGAGI. The CDR3 extends over 15 amino acids. In nucleotides, the CDR3 is TGTGCCAGCACCGAATCGGGACAGGGCAACTATGGCTACACCTTC. Its protein product is CASTESGQGNYGYTF.

The chain recombines TRBV5-1 with TRBJ2-7; D is uncertain. CDR1 and CDR2 (germline): SGHRS, YFSETQ. The CDR3 runs to 14 residues. The V end lost 0 bases, the J end lost 0 bases, and 7 bases lay between the germline ends. For the CDR3, the DNA is TGCGCCAGCAGCTTGGCTCCAGCCTCCTACGAGCAGTACTTC. Encoded protein: CASSLAPASYEQYF.

This clone was recorded once. The chain has TRBV6-1 and TRBJ1-2; D gene unclear. V was clipped by 0 bases and J by 4 bases, with 6 bases between them. Germline V lookup: CDR1 MNHNS, CDR2 SASEGT. The CDR3 is made up of 13 amino acids. The CDR3 here is CASSEAPGYGYTF. The CDR3 DNA sequence: TGTGCCAGCAGTGAAGCGCCAGGCTATGGCTACACCTTC.

The chain has TRBV10-3 and TRBJ2-7, with a weak D call TRBD2 (6 bases). CDR3 size: 14 residues. CDR1 is ENHRY, CDR2 SYGVKD, per germline. V was clipped by 0 bases and J by 4 bases, with 10 bases between them. CDR3 protein: CAISESGTSYEQYF. The CDR3 DNA follows: TGTGCCATCAGTGAGTCGGGGACTTCTTACGAGCAGTACTTC.

The rearrangement uses TRBV11-2 and TRBJ2-3, with D perhaps matching TRBD2 (5 bases). There are 13 residues in the CDR3. V lost 4 bases, J lost 1 base, and 6 bases lay in between. Per germline, CDR1 SGHAT and CDR2 FQNNGV. CDR3 coding DNA: TGTGCCAGCAGCTACGGGGGCACAGATACGCAGTATTTT. This encodes CASSYGGTDTQYF.

This rearrangement joins TRBV6-2 or TRBV6-3 to TRBJ1-2, with D unclear. The V and J ends lost 1 base and 4 bases respectively, with 10 bases between them. Germline V lookup: CDR1 MNHEY, CDR2 SVGEGT. The CDR3 is 14 residues long. DNA of the CDR3: TGTGCCAGCAGTTACTATCTCATTACCTATGGCTACACCTTC. It encodes CASSYYLITYGYTF.

The J gene is TRBJ1-2, the V gene TRBV7-9; a weak D match, TRBD1 (6 bases). This CDR3 is 14 amino acids long. Germline lookup yields CDR1 SEHNR and CDR2 FQNEAQ (reference sequence). Trimming left V 3 bases short and J 6 bases short, with 14 bases between. This CDR3 reads CASSFWGQRDGYTF. DNA of the CDR3: TGTGCCAGCAGCTTTTGGGGGCAGAGGGATGGCTACACCTTC.

The chain is built from TRBV6-2 or TRBV6-3 and TRBJ1-1; D call uncertain. Germline assignment: CDR1 MNHEY and CDR2 SVGEGT. Deletions cut 5 bases from V and 4 bases from J, with 8 bases between. CDR3 length equals 12 residues. CDR3: CASSQTGTEAFF. The CDR3 nucleotides are TGTGCCAGCAGTCAGACGGGCACTGAAGCTTTCTTT.

The chain employs TRBV6-6 and TRBJ2-5; tentatively, D is TRBD2 (6 bases). CDR1 is MNHNY and CDR2 is SVGAGI in the germline V gene (reference sequence). The CDR3 has 14 amino acids. The germline V and J ends were trimmed by 5 bases and 1 base, with 11 bases remaining between them. The CDR3 spells CASSPGSVQETQYF. The CDR3 DNA follows: TGTGCCAGCAGTCCCGGGAGTGTCCAAGAGACCCAGTACTTC.

Note on this clone: This specimen includes other DNA sequences encoding the same CDR3. The V call is TRBV6-5, the J call TRBJ2-5, with 9 bases fitting TRBD1. The germline V gene encodes CDR1 MNHEY and CDR2 SVGAGI. CDR3 length equals 15 residues. V gave up 0 bases and J gave up 5 bases; unmatched junction bases: 4. The CDR3 DNA reads as TGTGCCAGCAGTTACTCTCTCGGGACAGGGGAGACCCAGTACTTC. Amino acid sequence: CASSYSLGTGETQYF.

This chain uses TRBV10-3 with TRBJ1-1, with D tentatively TRBD1 (6 bases). Per the germline V gene, CDR1 is ENHRY and CDR2 is SYGVKD. Trimming removed 4 bases at V and 6 bases at J, with 12 bases between. This CDR3 has 13 residues. This CDR3 is CAISAREGAEAFF. The CDR3, as DNA: TGTGCCATCAGTGCCAGGGAGGGGGCTGAAGCTTTCTTT.

The rearrangement links TRBV20-1 to TRBJ1-1; D unresolved. The CDR3 runs 13 residues. V was shortened by 3 bases and J by 2 bases, with 10 bases between the two germline ends. The germline CDR1 and CDR2 sequences are DFQATT and SNEGSKA (reference sequence). CDR3 DNA sequence: TGCAGTGCTAGTTGGCAGTCTAACACTGAAGCTTTCTTT. It specifies CSASWQSNTEAFF.

This chain links TRBV5-6 with TRBJ1-6, with D maybe TRBD1 (6 bases). This CDR3 has 15 residues. V dropped 4 bases and J dropped 9 bases, with 17 bases sitting between them. Looked up from germline, CDR1 is SGHDT and CDR2 is YYEEEE. CDR3 coding DNA: TGTGCCAGCAGCGGGGTCGGACAGTCGGGTTCACCCCTCCACTTT. Translating gives CASSGVGQSGSPLHF.

The genes are TRBV4-3 and TRBJ1-5; D is uncertain. The CDR3 is made up of 15 amino acids. V lost 0 bases and J 4 bases, leaving 10 bases between the germline ends. The germline CDR1 and CDR2 sequences are LGHNA and YSLEER. The CDR3 is CASSQENEGNQPQHF. The CDR3 coding sequence is TGCGCCAGCAGCCAAGAAAACGAGGGAAATCAGCCCCAGCATTTT.

This clone was counted a single time. The rearrangement links TRBV7-2 to TRBJ2-3; TRBD2 is a possible D gene (7 bases). The germline gives CDR1 SGHTA, CDR2 FQGNSA. CDR3 length equals 15 residues. V dropped 3 bases and J dropped 3 bases, with 13 bases sitting between them. CDR3 in amino acids: CASSLRGGATDTQYF. The CDR3, as DNA: TGTGCCAGCAGCTTGCGAGGGGGGGCTACAGATACGCAGTATTTT. Supplemented by reference TRBV7-2 and TRBJ2-3, the full variable domain reads GAGVSQSPSNKVTEKGKDVELRCDPISGHTALYWYRQSLGQGLEFLIYFQGNSAPDKSGLPSDRFSAERTGGSVSTLTIQRTQQEDSAVYLCASSLRGGATDTQYFGPGTRLTVL.

J is TRBJ2-7 and V is TRBV5-8; TRBD1 agrees at 8 bases. Germline V gene lookup returns CDR1 SGHTS and CDR2 YDEGEE. CDR3 length: 17 residues. Trimming removed 0 bases from V and 0 bases from J; junction bases left unmatched: 8. CDR3 coding DNA: TGTGCCAGCAGCTTGGAATTCAATACAGGGGGCTCCTACGAGCAGTACTTC. This encodes CASSLEFNTGGSYEQYF.

The genes are TRBV6-5 and TRBJ1-1; weak D call: TRBD1 (5 bases). This CDR3 has 12 amino acids. Germline V gives CDR1 MNHEY, CDR2 SVGAGI. V lost 4 bases to trimming and J lost 7 bases, with 10 bases between them. The CDR3 sequence: CASSFRGREAFF. DNA for the CDR3: TGTGCCAGCAGTTTCCGGGGCCGTGAAGCTTTCTTT.